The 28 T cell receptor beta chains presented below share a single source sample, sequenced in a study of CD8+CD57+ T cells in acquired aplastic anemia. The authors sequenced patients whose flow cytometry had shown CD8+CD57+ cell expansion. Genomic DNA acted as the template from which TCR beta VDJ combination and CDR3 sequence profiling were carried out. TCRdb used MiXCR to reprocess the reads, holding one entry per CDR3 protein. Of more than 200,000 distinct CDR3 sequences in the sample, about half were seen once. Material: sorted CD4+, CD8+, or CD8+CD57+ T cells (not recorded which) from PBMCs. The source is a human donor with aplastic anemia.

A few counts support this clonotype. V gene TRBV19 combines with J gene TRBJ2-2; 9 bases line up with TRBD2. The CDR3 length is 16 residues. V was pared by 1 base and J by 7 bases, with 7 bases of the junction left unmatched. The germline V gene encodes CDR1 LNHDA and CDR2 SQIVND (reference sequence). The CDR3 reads CASSIVGTSSNGELFF. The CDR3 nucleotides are TGTGCCAGTAGTATAGTCGGGACTAGCTCGAACGGGGAGCTGTTTTTT. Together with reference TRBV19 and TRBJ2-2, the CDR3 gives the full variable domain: DGGITQSPKYLFRKEGQNVTLSCEQNLNHDAMYWYRQDPGQGLRLIYYSQIVNDFQKGDIAEGYSVSREKKESFPLTVTSAQKNPTAFYLCASSIVGTSSNGELFFGEGSRLTVL.

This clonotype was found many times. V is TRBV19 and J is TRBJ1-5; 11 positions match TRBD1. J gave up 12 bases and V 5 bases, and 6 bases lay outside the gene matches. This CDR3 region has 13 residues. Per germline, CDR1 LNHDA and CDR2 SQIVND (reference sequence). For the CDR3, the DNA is TGTGCCAGTAGTCCAGGGACAGGGGGGAACCAGCATTTT. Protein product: CASSPGTGGNQHF.

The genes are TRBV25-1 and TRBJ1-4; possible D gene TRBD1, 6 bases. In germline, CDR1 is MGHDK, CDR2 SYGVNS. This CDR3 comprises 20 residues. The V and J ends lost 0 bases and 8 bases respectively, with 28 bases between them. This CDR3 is CASSEYSFGRGGAENEKLFF. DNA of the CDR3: TGTGCCAGCAGTGAATATAGCTTCGGACGAGGGGGTGCCGAGAACGAAAAACTGTTTTTT.

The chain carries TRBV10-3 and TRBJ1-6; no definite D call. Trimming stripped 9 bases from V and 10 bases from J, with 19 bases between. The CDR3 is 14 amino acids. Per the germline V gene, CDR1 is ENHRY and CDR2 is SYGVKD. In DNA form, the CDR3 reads TGTGCCATTAGGGAGGCAGGAGGTCACTCACCCCTCCACTTT. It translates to CAIREAGGHSPLHF.

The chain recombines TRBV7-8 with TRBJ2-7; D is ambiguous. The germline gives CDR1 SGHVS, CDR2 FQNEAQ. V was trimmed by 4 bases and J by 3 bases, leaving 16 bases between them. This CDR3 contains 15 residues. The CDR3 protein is CASSSNGSRFYEQYF. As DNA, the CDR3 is TGTGCCAGCAGCTCCAACGGCAGCCGGTTCTACGAGCAGTACTTC.

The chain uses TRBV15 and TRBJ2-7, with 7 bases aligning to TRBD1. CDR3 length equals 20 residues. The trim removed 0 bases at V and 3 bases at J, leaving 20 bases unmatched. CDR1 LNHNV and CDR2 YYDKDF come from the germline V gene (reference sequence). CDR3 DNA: TGTGCCACCAGCAGAGATCGGGTGGAGTTTTACGGGACAGACCACTACGAGCAGTACTTC. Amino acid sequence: CATSRDRVEFYGTDHYEQYF.

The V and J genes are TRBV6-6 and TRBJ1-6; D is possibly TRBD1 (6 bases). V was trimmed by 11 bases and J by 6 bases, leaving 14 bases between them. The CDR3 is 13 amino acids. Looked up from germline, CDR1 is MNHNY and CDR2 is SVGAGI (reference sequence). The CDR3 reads CAGAGGSNSPLHF. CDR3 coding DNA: TGTGCCGGGGCGGGGGGCAGTAATTCACCCCTCCACTTT.

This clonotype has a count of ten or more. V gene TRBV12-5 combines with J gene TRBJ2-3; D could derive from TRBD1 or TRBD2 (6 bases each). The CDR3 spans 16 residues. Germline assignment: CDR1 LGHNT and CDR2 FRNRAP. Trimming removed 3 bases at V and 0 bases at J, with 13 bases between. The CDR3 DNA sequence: TGTGCTAGTGGTTTTGGCCGGGGGCTTAGCACAGATACGCAGTATTTT. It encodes CASGFGRGLSTDTQYF.

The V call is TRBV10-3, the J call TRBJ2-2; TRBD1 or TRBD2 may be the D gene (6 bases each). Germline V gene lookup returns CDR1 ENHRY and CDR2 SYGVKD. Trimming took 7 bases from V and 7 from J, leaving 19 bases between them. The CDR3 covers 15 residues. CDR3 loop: CAIKKVVGGSGELFF. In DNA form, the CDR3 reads TGTGCCATCAAGAAGGTAGTGGGGGGCAGCGGGGAGCTGTTTTTT.

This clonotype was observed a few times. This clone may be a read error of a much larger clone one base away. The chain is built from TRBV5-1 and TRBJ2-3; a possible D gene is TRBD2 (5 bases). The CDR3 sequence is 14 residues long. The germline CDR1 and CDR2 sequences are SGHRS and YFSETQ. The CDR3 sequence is CAGSSLGSGNTQYF. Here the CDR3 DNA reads TGCGCCGGCAGCTCCCTCGGATCGGGGAATACGCAGTATTTT.

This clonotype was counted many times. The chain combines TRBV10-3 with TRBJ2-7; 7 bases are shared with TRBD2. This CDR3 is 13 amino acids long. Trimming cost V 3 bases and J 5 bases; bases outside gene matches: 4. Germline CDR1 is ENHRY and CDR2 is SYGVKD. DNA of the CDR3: TGTGCCATCAGTGATAATCGGGGGGACGAGCAGTACTTC. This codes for CAISDNRGDEQYF.

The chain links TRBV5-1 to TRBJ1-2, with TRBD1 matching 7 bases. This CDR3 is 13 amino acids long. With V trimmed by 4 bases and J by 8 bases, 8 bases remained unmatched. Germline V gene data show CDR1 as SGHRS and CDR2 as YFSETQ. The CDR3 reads CASSVDRERGYTF. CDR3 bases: TGCGCCAGCAGCGTCGACAGGGAACGGGGCTACACCTTC.

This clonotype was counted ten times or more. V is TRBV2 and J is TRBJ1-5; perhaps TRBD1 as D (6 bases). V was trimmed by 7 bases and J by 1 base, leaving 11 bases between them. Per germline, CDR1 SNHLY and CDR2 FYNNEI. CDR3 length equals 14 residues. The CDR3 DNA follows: TGTGCCAGCAATGGAGGACAGAGCAATCAGCCCCAGCATTTT. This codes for CASNGGQSNQPQHF.

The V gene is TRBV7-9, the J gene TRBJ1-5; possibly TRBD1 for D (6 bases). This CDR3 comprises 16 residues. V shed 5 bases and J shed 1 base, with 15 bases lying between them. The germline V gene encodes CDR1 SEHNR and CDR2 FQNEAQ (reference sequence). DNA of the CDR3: TGTGCCAGCAGCCAAGGGGCAGGGGTCAGCAATCAGCCCCAGCATTTT. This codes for CASSQGAGVSNQPQHF.

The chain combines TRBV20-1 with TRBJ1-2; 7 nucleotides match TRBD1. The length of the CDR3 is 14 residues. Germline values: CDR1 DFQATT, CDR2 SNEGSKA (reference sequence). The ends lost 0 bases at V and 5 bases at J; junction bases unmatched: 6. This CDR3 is CSARESGTDYGYTF. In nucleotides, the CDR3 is TGCAGTGCTAGAGAATCCGGGACAGATTATGGCTACACCTTC.

This CDR3 is CSVEPQGTGITDTQYF. The CDR3 region has the DNA TGCAGCGTTGAGCCCCAAGGGACAGGTATCACAGATACGCAGTATTTT. This rearrangement joins TRBV29-1 to TRBJ2-3; the match to TRBD1 covers 8 bases. CDR1 and CDR2 from the germline V gene are SQVTM and ANQGSEA. This CDR3 is 16 amino acids long. Germline trimming cut 3 bases from V and 2 bases from J; bases unmatched to any gene: 10.

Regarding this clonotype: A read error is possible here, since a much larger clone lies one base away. As DNA, the CDR3 is TGTGCTAGTGGTTTGAGCGGGGCCGGGGGGCTGTTTTTT. This translates into CASGLSGAGGLFF. J is TRBJ2-2 and V is TRBV12-3 or TRBV12-4; the match to TRBD2 covers 7 bases. The length of the CDR3 is 13 residues.

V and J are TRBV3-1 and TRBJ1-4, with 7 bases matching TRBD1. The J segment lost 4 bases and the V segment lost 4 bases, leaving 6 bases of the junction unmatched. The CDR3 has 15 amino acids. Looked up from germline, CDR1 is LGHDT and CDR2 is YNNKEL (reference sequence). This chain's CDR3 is CASSLRDSLNEKLFF. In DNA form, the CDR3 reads TGTGCCAGCAGCCTCCGGGACAGCCTTAATGAAAAACTGTTTTTT.

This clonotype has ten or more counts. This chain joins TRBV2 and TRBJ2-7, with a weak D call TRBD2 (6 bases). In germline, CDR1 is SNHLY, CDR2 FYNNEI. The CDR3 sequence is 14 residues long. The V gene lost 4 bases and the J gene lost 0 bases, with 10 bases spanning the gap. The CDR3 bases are TGTGCCAGCAGTGTGGGCGGGGTCTCCTACGAGCAGTACTTC. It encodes CASSVGGVSYEQYF.

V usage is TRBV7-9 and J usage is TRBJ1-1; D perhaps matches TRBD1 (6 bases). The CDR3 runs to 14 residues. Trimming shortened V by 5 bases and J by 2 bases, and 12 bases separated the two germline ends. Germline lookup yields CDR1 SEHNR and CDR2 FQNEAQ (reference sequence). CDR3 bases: TGTGCCAGCAGCCTACAGGGCTTAAACACTGAAGCTTTCTTT. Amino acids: CASSLQGLNTEAFF.

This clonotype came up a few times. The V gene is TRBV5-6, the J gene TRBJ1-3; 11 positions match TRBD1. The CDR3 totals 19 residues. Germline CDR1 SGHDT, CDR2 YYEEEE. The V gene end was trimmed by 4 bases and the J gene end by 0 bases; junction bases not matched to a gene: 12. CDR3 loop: CASSGRWTGGLNSGNTIYF. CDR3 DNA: TGTGCCAGCAGCGGGCGGTGGACAGGGGGCCTGAACTCTGGAAACACCATATATTTT.

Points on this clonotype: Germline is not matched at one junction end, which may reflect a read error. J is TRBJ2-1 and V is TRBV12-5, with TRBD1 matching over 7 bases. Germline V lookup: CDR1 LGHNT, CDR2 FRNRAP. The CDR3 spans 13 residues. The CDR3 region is CASGLGLGTGQSF. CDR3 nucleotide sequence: TGTGCTAGTGGTTTGGGCCTCGGGACGGGACAGTCCTTC.

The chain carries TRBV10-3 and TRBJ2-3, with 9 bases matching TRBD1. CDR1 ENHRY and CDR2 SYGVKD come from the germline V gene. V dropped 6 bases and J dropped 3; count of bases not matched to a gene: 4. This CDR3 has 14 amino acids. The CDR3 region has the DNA TGTGCCATCAGAAGCGACAGGGGGACAGATACGCAGTATTTT. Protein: CAIRSDRGTDTQYF.

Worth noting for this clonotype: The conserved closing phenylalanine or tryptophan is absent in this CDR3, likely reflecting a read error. The CDR3 nucleotides read TGTGCCAGCAGTAAAAGCGGGGGGTCCTACGAGCAGTACTCC. Protein: CASSKSGGSYEQYS. The J gene is TRBJ2-7, the V gene TRBV2, with 9 bases matching TRBD2. The CDR3 contains 14 residues. J lost 1 base, V lost 5 bases, and 3 bases had no gene match. Germline V gene lookup returns CDR1 SNHLY and CDR2 FYNNEI.

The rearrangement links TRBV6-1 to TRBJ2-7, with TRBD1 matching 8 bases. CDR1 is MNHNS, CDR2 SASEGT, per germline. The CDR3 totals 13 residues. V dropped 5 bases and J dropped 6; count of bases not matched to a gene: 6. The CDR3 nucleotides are TGTGCCAGCAGTCTCAGGGGGCAGGGCGAGCAGTACTTC. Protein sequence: CASSLRGQGEQYF.

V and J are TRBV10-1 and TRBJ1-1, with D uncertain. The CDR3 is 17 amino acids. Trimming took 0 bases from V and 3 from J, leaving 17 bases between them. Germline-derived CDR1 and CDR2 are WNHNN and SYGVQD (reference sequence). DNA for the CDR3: TGCGCCAGCAGTGAGTCGAAGAACGGGCCCAGCCACACTGAAGCTTTCTTT. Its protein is CASSESKNGPSHTEAFF.

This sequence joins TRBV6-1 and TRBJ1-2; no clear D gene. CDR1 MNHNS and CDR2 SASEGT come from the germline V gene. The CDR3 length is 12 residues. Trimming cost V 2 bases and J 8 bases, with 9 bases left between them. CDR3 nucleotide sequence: TGTGCCAGCAGTGAACGGCCGGCGGGCTACACCTTC. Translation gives CASSERPAGYTF.

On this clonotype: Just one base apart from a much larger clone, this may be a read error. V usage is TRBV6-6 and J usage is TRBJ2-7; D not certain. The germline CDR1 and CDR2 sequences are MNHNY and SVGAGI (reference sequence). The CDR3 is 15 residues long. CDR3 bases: TGTGCCAGCAGTTCCAGCAGGTTCGGGCCTTACGAGCAGCACTTC. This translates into CASSSSRFGPYEQHF.